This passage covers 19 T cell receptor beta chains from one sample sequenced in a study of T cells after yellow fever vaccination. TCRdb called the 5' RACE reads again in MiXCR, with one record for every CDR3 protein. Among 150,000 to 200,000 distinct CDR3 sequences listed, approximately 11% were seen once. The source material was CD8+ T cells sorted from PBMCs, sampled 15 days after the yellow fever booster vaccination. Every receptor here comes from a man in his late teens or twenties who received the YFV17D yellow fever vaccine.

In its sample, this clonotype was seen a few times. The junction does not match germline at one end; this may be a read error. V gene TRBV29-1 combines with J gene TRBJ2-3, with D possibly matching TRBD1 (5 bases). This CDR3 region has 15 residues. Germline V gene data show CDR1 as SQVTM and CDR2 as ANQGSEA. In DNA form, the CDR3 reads TGCAGCGTAGAAGGGGTGGTCACTAGCACAGATACGCAGTATTTT. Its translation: CSVEGVVTSTDTQYF.

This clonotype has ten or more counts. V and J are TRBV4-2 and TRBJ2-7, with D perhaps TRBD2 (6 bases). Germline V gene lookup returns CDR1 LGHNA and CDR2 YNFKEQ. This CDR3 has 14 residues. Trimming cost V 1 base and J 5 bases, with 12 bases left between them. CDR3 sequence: CASSQAPRGDEQYF. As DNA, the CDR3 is TGTGCCAGCAGCCAAGCCCCTCGCGGGGACGAGCAGTACTTC.

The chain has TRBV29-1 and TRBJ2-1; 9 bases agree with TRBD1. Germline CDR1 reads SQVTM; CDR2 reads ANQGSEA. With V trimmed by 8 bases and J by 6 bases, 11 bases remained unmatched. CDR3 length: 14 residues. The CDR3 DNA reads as TGCAGCTTTTCCCCGGGACAGGGATTCAATGAGCAGTTCTTC. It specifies CSFSPGQGFNEQFF.

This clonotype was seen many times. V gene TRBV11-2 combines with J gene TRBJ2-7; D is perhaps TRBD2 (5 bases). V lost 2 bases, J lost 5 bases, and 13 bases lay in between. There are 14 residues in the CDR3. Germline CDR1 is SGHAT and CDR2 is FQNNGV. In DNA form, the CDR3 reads TGTGCCAGCAGCTTAATCTTGAGGGCGGACGAGCAGTACTTC. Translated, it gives CASSLILRADEQYF.

The chain's CDR3 is CASRIGEGTDTQYF. The CDR3 bases are TGTGCCAGCAGGATCGGGGAAGGCACAGATACGCAGTATTTT. The chain recombines TRBV6-5 with TRBJ2-3, with TRBD2 as a possible D gene (5 bases). This CDR3 is 14 amino acids long. Germline V gene sequence: CDR1 MNHEY, CDR2 SVGAGI. V was trimmed by 6 bases and J by 1 base, leaving 11 bases between them.

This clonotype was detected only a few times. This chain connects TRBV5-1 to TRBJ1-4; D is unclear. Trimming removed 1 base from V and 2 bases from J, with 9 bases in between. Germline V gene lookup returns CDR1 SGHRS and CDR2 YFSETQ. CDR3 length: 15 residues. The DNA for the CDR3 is TGCGCCAGCAGCTTGCTATCCGGTACTAATGAAAAACTGTTTTTT. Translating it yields CASSLLSGTNEKLFF.

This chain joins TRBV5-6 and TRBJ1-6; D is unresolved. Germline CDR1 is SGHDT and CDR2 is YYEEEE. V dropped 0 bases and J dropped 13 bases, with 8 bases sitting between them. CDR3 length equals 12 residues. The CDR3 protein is CASSLGALPLHF. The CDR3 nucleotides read TGTGCCAGCAGCTTGGGCGCTCTGCCCCTCCACTTT.

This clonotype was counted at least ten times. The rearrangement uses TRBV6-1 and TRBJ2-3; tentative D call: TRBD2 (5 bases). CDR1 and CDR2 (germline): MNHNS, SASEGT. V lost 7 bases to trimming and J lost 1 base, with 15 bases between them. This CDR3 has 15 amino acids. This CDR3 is CASTVGRVGTDTQYF. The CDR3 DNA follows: TGTGCCAGCACTGTTGGGCGGGTCGGCACAGATACGCAGTATTTT.

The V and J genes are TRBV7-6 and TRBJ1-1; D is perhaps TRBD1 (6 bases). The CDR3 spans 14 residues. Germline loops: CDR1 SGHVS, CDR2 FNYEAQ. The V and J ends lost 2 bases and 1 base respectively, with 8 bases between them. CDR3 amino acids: CASSLTGKNTEAFF. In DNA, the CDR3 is TGTGCCAGCAGCTTAACAGGGAAGAACACTGAAGCTTTCTTT.

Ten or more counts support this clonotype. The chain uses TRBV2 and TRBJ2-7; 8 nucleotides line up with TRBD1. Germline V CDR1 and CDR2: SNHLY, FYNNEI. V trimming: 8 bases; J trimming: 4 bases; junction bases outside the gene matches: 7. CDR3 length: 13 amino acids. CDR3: CASGPGQAYEQYV. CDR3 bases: TGTGCCAGCGGGCCGGGACAGGCTTACGAGCAGTACGTC.

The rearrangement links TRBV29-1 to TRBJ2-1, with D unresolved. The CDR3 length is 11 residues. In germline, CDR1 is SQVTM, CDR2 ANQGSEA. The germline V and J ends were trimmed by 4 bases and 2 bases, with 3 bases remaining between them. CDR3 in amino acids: CSVGPYNEQFF. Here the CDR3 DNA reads TGCAGCGTTGGACCCTACAATGAGCAGTTCTTC.

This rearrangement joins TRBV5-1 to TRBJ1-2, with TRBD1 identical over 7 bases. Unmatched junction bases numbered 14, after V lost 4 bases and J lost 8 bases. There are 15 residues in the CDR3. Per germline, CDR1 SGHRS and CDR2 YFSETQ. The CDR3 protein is CASSKAPIGGTGYTF. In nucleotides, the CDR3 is TGCGCCAGCAGCAAGGCCCCCATAGGGGGCACCGGCTACACCTTC.

This chain's CDR3 is CANERSMNTEAFF. CDR3 coding DNA: TGTGCCAACGAGAGGTCTATGAACACTGAAGCTTTCTTT. V gene TRBV7-9 combines with J gene TRBJ1-1; no clear D. Germline V gives CDR1 SEHNR, CDR2 FQNEAQ (reference sequence). CDR3 size: 13 residues. V lost 10 bases and J 0 bases, leaving 12 bases between the germline ends.

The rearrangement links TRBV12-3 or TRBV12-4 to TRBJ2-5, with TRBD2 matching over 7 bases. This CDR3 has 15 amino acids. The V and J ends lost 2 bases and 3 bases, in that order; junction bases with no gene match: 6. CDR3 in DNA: TGTGCCAGCAGTTTATTGACTAGCCAAAAAGAGACCCAGTACTTC. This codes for CASSLLTSQKETQYF.

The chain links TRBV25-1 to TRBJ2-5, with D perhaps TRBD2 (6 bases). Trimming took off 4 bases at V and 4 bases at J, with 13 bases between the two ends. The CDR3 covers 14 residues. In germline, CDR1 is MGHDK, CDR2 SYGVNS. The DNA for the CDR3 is TGTGCCAGCAGTGTTTCGGGGGTCGGAGAGACCCAGTACTTC. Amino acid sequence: CASSVSGVGETQYF.

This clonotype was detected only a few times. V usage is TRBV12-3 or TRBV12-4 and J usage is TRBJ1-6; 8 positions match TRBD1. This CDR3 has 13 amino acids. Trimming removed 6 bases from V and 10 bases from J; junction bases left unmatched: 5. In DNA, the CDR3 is TGTGCCAGCAGAGACAGGGGAGAGTCACCCCTCCACTTT. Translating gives CASRDRGESPLHF.

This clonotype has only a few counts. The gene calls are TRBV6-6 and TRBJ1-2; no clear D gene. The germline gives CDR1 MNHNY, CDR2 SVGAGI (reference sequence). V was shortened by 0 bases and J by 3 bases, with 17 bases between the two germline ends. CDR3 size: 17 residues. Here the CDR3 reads CASSYSMPSVEDYGYTF. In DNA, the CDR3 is TGTGCCAGCAGTTACTCGATGCCATCGGTTGAGGACTATGGCTACACCTTC.

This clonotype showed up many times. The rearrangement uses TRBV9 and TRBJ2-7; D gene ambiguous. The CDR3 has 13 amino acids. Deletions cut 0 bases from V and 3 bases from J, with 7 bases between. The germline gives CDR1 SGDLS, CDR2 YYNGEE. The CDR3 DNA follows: TGTGCCAGCAGCGTAGAAGGGAACTACGAGCAGTACTTC. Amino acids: CASSVEGNYEQYF.

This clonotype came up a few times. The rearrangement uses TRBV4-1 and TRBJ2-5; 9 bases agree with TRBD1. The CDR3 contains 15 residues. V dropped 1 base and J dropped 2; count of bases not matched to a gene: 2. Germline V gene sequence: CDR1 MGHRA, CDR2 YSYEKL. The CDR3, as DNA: TGCGCCAGCAGCCAAGTGACAGGGGGTCAAGAGACCCAGTACTTC. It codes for CASSQVTGGQETQYF.